This T cell receptor (beta chain) was sequenced during a study of blood T cell repertoires in COVID-19. Study as a whole: Samples representing acute and convalescent COVID-19 were sourced from the United States, Italy and Spain.

The repertoire was sequenced with immunoSEQ multiplex PCR; TCRdb's copy has only in-frame clones and lacks some. The table includes around 260,000 clones, around 84% detected once. This clone was seen just once. Germline V gene lookup returns CDR1 LGHDT and CDR2 YNNKEL (reference sequence). Trimming removed 2 bases at V and 9 bases at J, with 14 bases between. The CDR3 is made up of 14 amino acids. The genes are TRBV3-1 (or the pseudogene TRBV3-2) and TRBJ2-1; tentatively, D is TRBD2 (5 bases). The clonotype was recovered from a man aged 60-69 years with acute or convalescent COVID-19. Sequencing was done on a sample of peripheral blood. CDR3 loop: CASSQRATGSEQFF. In DNA, the CDR3 is TGTGCCAGCAGCCAACGGGCGACGGGGAGTGAGCAGTTCTTC.